This T cell receptor beta chain emerged from a study of cytomegalovirus exposure and HLA in healthy donors. Findings and limits, study-wide: It was taken for granted in presence/absence analyses that sequencing depth across donors was roughly uniform. Most TCR beta V segments were productive about 87% or about 30% of the time in an earlier analysis.

The PCR had 60 Vbeta and 13 Jbeta primers. Using immunoSEQ multiplex PCR, the repertoire was profiled, and TCRdb retains in-frame clones only, with some absent. Among 130,000 to 150,000 clones listed, roughly 64% were seen once. CDR1 is SNHLY, CDR2 FYNNEI, per germline. The V segment lost 5 bases and the J segment 7 bases; nucleotides outside the gene matches: 4. This CDR3 comprises 12 residues. This clone has a single count. Its matching antigen is unknown. The J gene is TRBJ1-1, the V gene TRBV2, with 7 positions matching TRBD1. Specimen: PBMCs. The receptor was isolated from a young woman in good health and CMV-seropositive. The CDR3 sequence is CASSPRQGEAFF. The CDR3 coding sequence is TGTGCCAGCAGTCCTAGACAGGGTGAAGCTTTCTTT.